This is a list of T cell receptor beta chains from one sample in a study of blood T cell repertoires in COVID-19. Some clones are missing from TCRdb's copy, which holds only in-frame ones; the method was immunoSEQ multiplex PCR. The profile covers tens of thousands of clones, with approximately 81% appearing a single time and 18% taken by the ten largest. The sample was peripheral blood. The receptors come from a woman in her sixties or seventies with acute or convalescent COVID-19. CDR3s include the opening cysteine and the closing phenylalanine or tryptophan. A D gene is named only where the DNA matches it firmly. Where a row states a size, it is once, few, many or the class of an expanded clone; other rows omit it.

J: TRBJ1-1; D: -; size: -; V: TRBV24-1; DNA: TGTGCCACCAGTGATTTCGGGAGGGTCCGGGGCACTGAAGCTTTCTTT; CDR3: CATSDFGRVRGTEAFF
J: TRBJ2-7; D: -; size: -; V: TRBV19; DNA: TGTGCCAGTAGTTCGGTACCTTCCTACGAGCAGTACTTC; CDR3: CASSSVPSYEQYF
J: TRBJ1-2; D: TRBD1; size: -; V: TRBV27; DNA: TGTGCCAGCAGTTTACTCCCTGGGACAGGGCATGGCTACACCTTC; CDR3: CASSLLPGTGHGYTF
J: TRBJ1-6; D: -; size: -; V: TRBV11-2; DNA: TGTGCCAGCAGCCGGGGGGGGGAATCCTATAATTCACCCCTCCACTTT; CDR3: CASSRGGESYNSPLHF
J: TRBJ2-5; D: TRBD2; size: -; V: TRBV19; DNA: TGTGCCAGTAGTATCATGGGACTAGCGGGGGGCCAAGAGACCCAGTACTTC; CDR3: CASSIMGLAGGQETQYF
J: TRBJ2-5; D: TRBD1; size: -; V: TRBV24-1; DNA: TGTGCCACCAGTGACCAAAGACAGGGGGCGGAGACCCAGTACTTC; CDR3: CATSDQRQGAETQYF
J: TRBJ1-2; D: -; size: -; V: TRBV6-4; DNA: TGTGCCAGCAGTGACAGGGGGAACTATGGCTACACCTTC; CDR3: CASSDRGNYGYTF
J: TRBJ1-2; D: TRBD1; size: -; V: TRBV18; DNA: TGTGCCAGCTCACGTCCGGGACAGGCCGACTATGGCTACACCTTC; CDR3: CASSRPGQADYGYTF
J: TRBJ2-5; D: TRBD1; size: -; V: TRBV4-1; DNA: TGCGCCAGCAGCCACCGACAGGGAATCCTCAACGGGGAGACCCAGTACTTC; CDR3: CASSHRQGILNGETQYF
J: TRBJ1-1; D: -; size: -; V: TRBV7-3; DNA: TGTGCCAGCAGCTCTCAGGGGAACACTGAAGCTTTCTTT; CDR3: CASSSQGNTEAFF
J: TRBJ1-1; D: -; size: -; V: TRBV5-1; DNA: TGCGCCAGCAGCAGGACAAGTGTGAACACTGAAGCTTTCTTT; CDR3: CASSRTSVNTEAFF
J: TRBJ1-5; D: TRBD1; size: -; V: TRBV27; DNA: TGTGCCAGCAGTTTACCACGCGACAGGGGGGGTGGGTTATATAGCAATCAGCCCCAGCATTTT; CDR3: CASSLPRDRGGGLYSNQPQHF
J: TRBJ2-5; D: TRBD2; size: -; V: TRBV7-9; DNA: TGTGCCAGCAGCTTAGCGGCTAGCGGGTACCAAGAGACCCAGTACTTC; CDR3: CASSLAASGYQETQYF
J: TRBJ2-5; D: TRBD1; size: -; V: TRBV18; DNA: TGTGCCAGCTCACTACGCAGCGCGGGACAGGGGGTCGGAGAGACCCAGTACTTC; CDR3: CASSLRSAGQGVGETQYF
J: TRBJ2-5; D: -; size: once; V: TRBV12-3/TRBV12-4; DNA: TGTGCCAGCGCGGGGTCGGCTAAGACCCAGTACTTC; CDR3: CASAGSAKTQYF
J: TRBJ2-3; D: TRBD2; size: -; V: TRBV13; DNA: TGTGCCAGCAGCTTACTACGGGGGGGCACAGATACGCAGTATTTT; CDR3: CASSLLRGGTDTQYF
J: TRBJ2-4; D: TRBD1; size: -; V: TRBV11-2; DNA: TGTGCCAGCAGCTTAGGACCACAGGGGATGGAGTACTTC; CDR3: CASSLGPQGMEYF
J: TRBJ1-2; D: -; size: few; V: TRBV27; DNA: TGTGCCAGCAGACCCGACAGAGACTATGGCTACACCTTC; CDR3: CASRPDRDYGYTF
J: TRBJ1-5; D: -; size: -; V: TRBV21-1; DNA: TGTGCCAGGAGGAGGGATCAGCCCCAGCATTTT; CDR3: CARRRDQPQHF
J: TRBJ2-7; D: TRBD1; size: -; V: TRBV6-1; DNA: TGTGCCAGCAGTGCATATAGACAGGGGCCGAAATCCTACGAGCAGTACTTC; CDR3: CASSAYRQGPKSYEQYF
J: TRBJ2-1; D: TRBD2; size: -; V: TRBV11-2; DNA: TGTGCCAGCAGCTTAGCGGGTAGCGGGGGAGCCCGGGAGCAGTTCTTC; CDR3: CASSLAGSGGAREQFF
J: TRBJ2-1; D: TRBD1; size: -; V: TRBV6-5; DNA: TGTGCCACCGAAAACTCCGGGACAGACAATGAGCAGTTCTTC; CDR3: CATENSGTDNEQFF
J: TRBJ1-5; D: -; size: -; V: TRBV9; DNA: TGTGCCAGCAGCCCTAGTTCGGAGTATAGCAATCAGCCCCAGCATTTT; CDR3: CASSPSSEYSNQPQHF
J: TRBJ2-3; D: -; size: -; V: TRBV5-4; DNA: TGTGCCAGCAGCTTGGACAGGGCGAGCACAGATACGCAGTATTTT; CDR3: CASSLDRASTDTQYF
J: TRBJ2-3; D: TRBD2; size: -; V: TRBV5-1; DNA: TGCGCCAGCAGCTTGGCCCCGGGACTAGCGGGGGGGAAAGGGACAGATACGCAGTATTTT; CDR3: CASSLAPGLAGGKGTDTQYF
J: TRBJ2-2; D: -; size: few; V: TRBV5-1; DNA: TGCGCCAGCAGCCCCGGACAGTACGCGAACACCGGGGAGCTGTTTTTT; CDR3: CASSPGQYANTGELFF
J: TRBJ1-5; D: TRBD1; size: -; V: TRBV4-1; DNA: TGCGCCAGCAGCCAAAGGCAGACAGGGTTGTTGAATCAGCCCCAGCATTTT; CDR3: CASSQRQTGLLNQPQHF
J: TRBJ2-2; D: -; size: few; V: TRBV10-1; DNA: TGCGCCAGCAGTCTTGAGTACACCGGGGAGCTGTTTTTT; CDR3: CASSLEYTGELFF
J: TRBJ2-6; D: -; size: -; V: TRBV7-2; DNA: TGTGCCAGCAGCTTAGGGGGGGGCGGGGCCAACGTCCTGACTTTC; CDR3: CASSLGGGGANVLTF
J: TRBJ2-5; D: TRBD2; size: -; V: TRBV19; DNA: TGTGCCAGTAAAGCTAGCGGGGGGGCAGAGACCCAGTACTTC; CDR3: CASKASGGAETQYF
J: TRBJ1-4; D: -; size: -; V: TRBV12-5; DNA: TGTGCTAGTGGCCCCGGACAGACACCCCCGAATGAAAAACTGTTTTTT; CDR3: CASGPGQTPPNEKLFF
J: TRBJ2-5; D: -; size: -; V: TRBV24-1; DNA: TGTGCCACCAGTGACCAGGGGTATGGGACCCAGTACTTC; CDR3: CATSDQGYGTQYF
J: TRBJ2-2; D: TRBD2; size: few; V: TRBV3-1/TRBV3-2; DNA: TGTGCCAGCAGCCAGGGAGGGACCGGGGAGCTGTTTTTT; CDR3: CASSQGGTGELFF
J: TRBJ1-2; D: -; size: -; V: TRBV7-9; DNA: TGTGCCAGCAGTACGAGAGGTAGCTATGGCTACACCTTC; CDR3: CASSTRGSYGYTF
J: TRBJ1-2; D: -; size: -; V: TRBV27; DNA: TGTGCCAGCGGCGTGCCGGGGGCTAACTATGGCTACACCTTC; CDR3: CASGVPGANYGYTF
J: TRBJ1-2; D: -; size: -; V: TRBV6-5; DNA: TGTGCCAGCAGTCCCCAGGGGTTGTCCTATGGCTACACCTTC; CDR3: CASSPQGLSYGYTF
J: TRBJ1-5; D: TRBD1; size: -; V: TRBV13; DNA: TGTGCCAGCAGCTTTCCGGGACAGACCACACGGTATAGCAATCAGCCCCAGCATTTT; CDR3: CASSFPGQTTRYSNQPQHF
J: TRBJ2-3; D: -; size: -; V: TRBV5-4; DNA: TGTGCCAGCAGCTTGGAGGCAGCGCCCACAGATACGCAGTATTTT; CDR3: CASSLEAAPTDTQYF
J: TRBJ1-2; D: -; size: few; V: TRBV3-1/TRBV3-2; DNA: TGTGCCAGCAGCCAAACAGTCTATGGCTACACCTTC; CDR3: CASSQTVYGYTF
J: TRBJ2-1; D: -; size: -; V: TRBV10-1; DNA: TGCGCCAGCAGTCGGACAGTTGGATTGGAAAATGAGCAGTTCTTC; CDR3: CASSRTVGLENEQFF